The sequence of this T cell receptor (beta chain) was determined in a study of CD8 T cells in Susac syndrome. This clonotype was counted once. Looked up from germline, CDR1 is SGDLS and CDR2 is YYNGEE. The CDR3 covers 15 residues. V shed 4 bases and J 3 bases; nucleotides not matched to a gene: 7. RNA amounts of roughly 0.5 to 1 ug underwent reverse transcription with random hexamers. TCRdb passed the immunoSEQ multiplex PCR reads through MiXCR, listing each CDR3 protein once. Among about 100,000 distinct CDR3 sequences, about 95% were seen once, and the ten largest hold 0.25% to 0.35%. Sequencing was carried out using CD8+ T cells from PBMCs. This clonotype was obtained from a human donor with Susac syndrome. The chain combines TRBV9 with TRBJ2-1, with TRBD1 matching over 7 bases. The CDR3 coding sequence is TGTGCCAGCAGCCCCAGAGGGACAGTCTACAATGAGCAGTTCTTC. It translates to CASSPRGTVYNEQFF.